The 26 T cell receptor beta chains in this list originate from one sample, sequenced in a study of T-cell reconstitution after alpha-beta-depleted transplantation in children. Construction of the TCRbeta library involved unique molecular identifiers. Each CDR3 protein gets one entry after TCRdb re-called the PCR reads with MiXCR. This sample has 400,000 to 550,000 distinct CDR3 sequences, with roughly a tenth found just once. Sample: PBMCs, taken before TCRalphabeta/CD19-depleted stem cell transplant. These receptors were collected from a child younger than 10 with inherited bone marrow failure, due to receive a stem cell transplant.

This clonotype has ten or more counts. This chain connects TRBV2 to TRBJ2-5; no clear D gene. The CDR3 covers 12 residues. Germline V CDR1 and CDR2: SNHLY, FYNNEI. The ends were cut back, 5 bases at V and 7 bases at J, with 11 bases in the middle. The CDR3 region has the DNA TGTGCCAGCAGTCAAGGGCCGAGGACCCAGTACTTC. It yields the protein CASSQGPRTQYF.

This clonotype was recorded many times. The chain is built from TRBV5-1 and TRBJ2-1; 9 bases agree with TRBD1. Germline V gene lookup returns CDR1 SGHRS and CDR2 YFSETQ. This CDR3 region has 15 residues. V was pared by 2 bases and J by 7 bases, with 7 bases of the junction left unmatched. The CDR3 sequence is CASSLTQGARNEQFF. DNA for the CDR3: TGCGCCAGCAGCTTAACACAGGGGGCGAGGAATGAGCAGTTCTTC.

This clonotype was detected many times. V gene TRBV5-5 combines with J gene TRBJ1-5; D is perhaps TRBD1 (6 bases). Per the germline V gene, CDR1 is SGHKS and CDR2 is YYEKEE (reference sequence). Trimming stripped 0 bases from V and 5 bases from J, with 9 bases between. The CDR3 totals 14 residues. The CDR3: CASSLESGDQPQHF. CDR3 nucleotide sequence: TGTGCCAGCAGCTTGGAATCAGGGGATCAGCCCCAGCATTTT.

This clonotype was picked up many times. This chain connects TRBV7-8 to TRBJ1-5; TRBD1 might be the D (6 bases). Per the germline V gene, CDR1 is SGHVS and CDR2 is FQNEAQ. Trimming took off 4 bases at V and 3 bases at J, with 10 bases between the two ends. This CDR3 comprises 14 residues. This chain's CDR3 is CASSSGAVNQPQHF. The CDR3 bases are TGTGCCAGCAGCTCAGGGGCGGTCAATCAGCCCCAGCATTTT.

This clonotype appeared many times. This sequence joins TRBV23-1 and TRBJ2-1; 8 bases align to TRBD2. TRBV23-1 qualifies as an ORF whose function is uncertain. With 5 bases clipped from V and 5 bases from J, the junction kept 26 bases outside the gene matches. This CDR3 spans 21 amino acids. CDR3 nucleotides: TGCGCCAGCAGTTTTGTGGGGGCGAATTCCTTAATACTAGCGGACGACAATGAGCAGTTCTTC. This translates into CASSFVGANSLILADDNEQFF.

This clonotype has a handful of counts. The chain recombines TRBV28 with TRBJ2-3; 7 bases map to TRBD2. The CDR3 is 15 amino acids. The trim removed 7 bases at V and 1 base at J, leaving 8 bases unmatched. Germline CDR1 is MDHEN and CDR2 is SYDVKM. The CDR3 region has the DNA TGTGCCAGCACCCTTTCCCGGGAGGGCACAGATACGCAGTATTTT. The encoded protein is CASTLSREGTDTQYF.

The chain carries TRBV27 and TRBJ2-1; TRBD2 matches 13 bases. The length of the CDR3 is 19 residues. The germline CDR1 and CDR2 sequences are MNHEY and SMNVEV (reference sequence). V dropped 6 bases and J dropped 4; count of bases not matched to a gene: 15. The CDR3 coding sequence is TGTGCCAGCAGAGGACTAGCGGGAGTCTCGTCTGGGGTTTACAATGAGCAGTTCTTC. It encodes CASRGLAGVSSGVYNEQFF.

This clonotype was seen at least ten times. V gene TRBV9 combines with J gene TRBJ2-1; no clear D gene. The length of the CDR3 is 14 residues. V dropped 4 bases and J dropped 1 base, with 9 bases sitting between them. CDR1 is SGDLS and CDR2 is YYNGEE in the germline V gene. The CDR3 protein is CASSSRPSYNEQFF. CDR3 DNA: TGTGCCAGCAGCTCTCGGCCGTCCTACAATGAGCAGTTCTTC.

This clonotype came up a few times. The chain carries TRBV15 and TRBJ2-2; 9 bases agree with TRBD1. Germline V gene lookup returns CDR1 LNHNV and CDR2 YYDKDF (reference sequence). The V segment lost 5 bases and the J segment 6 bases; nucleotides outside the gene matches: 4. This CDR3 comprises 14 residues. This chain's CDR3 is CATSPRTGAGELFF. The DNA of the CDR3 is TGTGCCACCAGCCCCAGGACAGGGGCCGGGGAGCTGTTTTTT.

There are many counts of this clonotype. This sequence joins TRBV28 and TRBJ1-1; unclear D gene. The length of the CDR3 is 12 residues. Germline CDR1 is MDHEN and CDR2 is SYDVKM. V was pared by 3 bases and J by 3 bases, with 5 bases between. CDR3 DNA: TGTGCCAGCAGTTTTATGGACACTGAAGCTTTCTTT. Protein sequence: CASSFMDTEAFF. Supplemented by reference TRBV28 and TRBJ1-1, the full variable domain reads DVKVTQSSRYLVKRTGEKVFLECVQDMDHENMFWYRQDPGLGLRLIYFSYDVKMKEKGDIPEGYSVSREKKERFSLILESASTNQTSMYLCASSFMDTEAFFGQGTRLTVV.

This clonotype was counted a few times. The rearrangement joins TRBV20-1 to TRBJ2-1; D may be TRBD1 (5 bases). V was clipped by 6 bases and J by 2 bases, with 17 bases between them. The CDR3 spans 15 residues. Germline CDR1 reads DFQATT; CDR2 reads SNEGSKA (reference sequence). CDR3 nucleotide sequence: TGCAGTGCCAAGAGATCAAGGGGTGCCTACAATGAGCAGTTCTTC. It is translated as CSAKRSRGAYNEQFF.

Comment on this clonotype: Its ends do not fully match the called genes, so a read error is possible. The chain joins TRBV5-6 to TRBJ2-5; 8 bases fit TRBD2. The germline gives CDR1 SGHDT, CDR2 YYEEEE. There are 15 residues in the CDR3. DNA of the CDR3: TGTGCCAGCAGCCCTCCGGGGGGGAGTCAAGAGACCCAGCACTTC. Residues: CASSPPGGSQETQHF. Using reference TRBV5-6 and TRBJ2-5 for the parts outside the CDR3, the full variable domain is DAGVTQSPTHLIKTRGQQVTLRCSPKSGHDTVSWYQQALGQGPQFIFQYYEEEERQRGNFPDRFSGHQFPNYSSELNVNALLLGDSALYLCASSPPGGSQETQHFGPGTRLLVL.

This clonotype was seen ten or more times. This chain joins TRBV20-1 and TRBJ2-7; D gene uncertain. Per germline, CDR1 DFQATT and CDR2 SNEGSKA (reference sequence). The CDR3 spans 11 residues. V gave up 3 bases and J gave up 3 bases, with 6 bases separating them. CDR3 sequence: CSASTGYEQYF. The CDR3 DNA reads as TGCAGTGCTAGTACCGGCTACGAGCAGTACTTC.

The sample holds a few counts of this clonotype. An end of the junction does not agree with germline; a read error may underlie this. V is TRBV7-7 and J is TRBJ2-7; D possibly matches TRBD1 or TRBD2 (5 bases each). The CDR3 has 13 residues. Looked up from germline, CDR1 is SSHAT and CDR2 is FNYEAQ (reference sequence). CDR3 protein: CASSSATQGVFDF. CDR3 bases: TGTGCCAGCAGCTCGGCGACCCAGGGAGTGTTTGACTTC.

This clonotype was counted at least ten times. The chain is built from TRBV4-3 and TRBJ1-3; 7 bases map to TRBD1. Germline V lookup: CDR1 LGHNA, CDR2 YSLEER. The V segment lost 0 bases and the J segment 3 bases; nucleotides outside the gene matches: 5. The CDR3 contains 16 residues. CDR3 in DNA: TGCGCCAGCAGCCAAGATCAGGGACAGTATGGAAACACCATATATTTT. Protein sequence: CASSQDQGQYGNTIYF.

This clonotype was counted at least ten times. The chain joins TRBV28 to TRBJ2-5, with 7 nucleotides matching TRBD1. Trimming cost V 4 bases and J 5 bases; bases outside gene matches: 10. CDR1 is MDHEN and CDR2 is SYDVKM in the germline V gene. The CDR3 sequence is 15 residues long. CDR3 region: CASSSDLQGLETQYF. The CDR3, as DNA: TGTGCCAGCAGTTCCGATTTACAGGGGCTGGAGACCCAGTACTTC.

This clonotype was seen ten or more times. This chain connects TRBV11-2 to TRBJ2-4, with D possibly TRBD2 on 5 matching bases. Germline lookup yields CDR1 SGHAT and CDR2 FQNNGV. V was shortened by 0 bases and J by 3 bases, with 15 bases between the two germline ends. The CDR3 is 17 amino acids. CDR3 region: CASSLEGSHTGKNIQYF. DNA for the CDR3: TGTGCCAGCAGCTTAGAGGGGAGCCACACGGGCAAAAACATTCAGTACTTC.

A word on this clonotype: A clone one base away is much larger, so this may be a read error. CDR3 in DNA: TGTGCCAGCAGCCAATATTTGGCACTAGCGGGAGCCTACGAGCAGTACTTC. Residues: CASSQYLALAGAYEQYF. This chain joins TRBV3-1 and TRBJ2-7; 11 nucleotides line up with TRBD2. V shed 2 bases and J 2 bases; nucleotides not matched to a gene: 8. Germline V gene lookup returns CDR1 LGHDT and CDR2 YNNKEL (reference sequence). The CDR3 is 17 amino acids.

This clonotype was seen at least ten times. This chain uses TRBV20-1 with TRBJ2-7, with TRBD2 identical over 7 bases. V lost 0 bases to trimming and J lost 6 bases; unmatched junction nucleotides: 11. In germline, CDR1 is DFQATT, CDR2 SNEGSKA (reference sequence). CDR3 size: 15 residues. This CDR3 is CSARDSLRTRLEQYF. The CDR3 nucleotides read TGCAGTGCTAGAGATTCACTAAGGACTAGACTCGAGCAGTACTTC.

Remarks on this clonotype: This could be a read error, since a much larger clone is one nucleotide away. This chain uses TRBV7-2 with TRBJ2-3, with TRBD2 identical over 10 bases. The length of the CDR3 is 17 residues. With 2 bases clipped from V and 2 bases from J, the junction kept 7 bases outside the gene matches. Germline CDR1 and CDR2: SGHTA and FQGNSA. CDR3 loop: CASSLTGLAHNTDTQYF. Here the CDR3 DNA reads TGTGCCAGCAGCTTAACGGGACTAGCGCACAACACAGATACGCAGTATTTT.

This clonotype was found many times. V gene TRBV28 combines with J gene TRBJ2-7; unclear D gene. Germline V gene data show CDR1 as MDHEN and CDR2 as SYDVKM. V was clipped by 3 bases and J by 4 bases, with 10 bases between them. This CDR3 contains 13 residues. The CDR3 DNA follows: TGTGCCAGCAGTTTTTCCTACACGTACGAGCAGTACTTC. It encodes CASSFSYTYEQYF.

At least ten counts were recorded for this clonotype. The chain joins TRBV5-1 to TRBJ2-3; D might be TRBD1 or TRBD2, each matching 5 bases. This CDR3 is 16 amino acids long. Trimming took 0 bases from V and 4 from J, leaving 15 bases between them. CDR1 is SGHRS, CDR2 YFSETQ, per germline. Here the CDR3 reads CASSLGDLVEADTQYF. The CDR3 coding sequence is TGCGCCAGCAGCTTGGGGGACCTGGTAGAGGCAGATACGCAGTATTTT.

The table lists this clonotype with many counts. The chain joins TRBV4-3 to TRBJ2-1, with D possibly being TRBD2 (5 bases). The CDR3 has 16 residues. Germline loops: CDR1 LGHNA, CDR2 YSLEER. V lost 0 bases and J 0 bases, leaving 9 bases between the germline ends. The CDR3 region is CASSQDTGSSYNEQFF. CDR3 bases: TGCGCCAGCAGCCAAGATACGGGGAGCTCCTACAATGAGCAGTTCTTC.

This clonotype has ten or more counts. The genes are TRBV18 and TRBJ1-1; D possibly corresponds to TRBD1 (5 bases). V lost 1 base, J lost 3 bases, and 6 bases lay in between. The germline V gene encodes CDR1 KGHSH and CDR2 LQKENI. The CDR3 extends over 13 amino acids. Written as DNA, the CDR3 is TGTGCCAGCTCACCACTGGGGGACACTGAAGCTTTCTTT. Protein: CASSPLGDTEAFF. The full variable domain, with the rest looked up from reference TRBV18 and TRBJ1-1, is NAGVMQNPRHLVRRRGQEARLRCSPMKGHSHVYWYRQLPEEGLKFMVYLQKENIIDESGMPKERFSAEFPKEGPSILRIQQVVRGDSAAYFCASSPLGDTEAFFGQGTRLTVV.

Regarding this clonotype: A read error may explain this, as a much larger clone is one base away. This rearrangement joins TRBV10-3 to TRBJ2-7; either TRBD1 or TRBD2 may fit D (5 bases each). Germline V CDR1 and CDR2: ENHRY, SYGVKD. The CDR3 length is 14 residues. The germline V and J ends were trimmed by 10 bases and 6 bases, with 22 bases remaining between them. This chain's CDR3 is CATRKGSGACEQYF. The CDR3 DNA follows: TGTGCCACCAGGAAAGGGAGTGGGGCCTGCGAGCAGTACTTC.

This clonotype was seen more than once but under ten times. Here the CDR3 DNA reads TGCGCCAGCAGTCCGGGACGGAAAAACACCGGGGAGCTGTTTTTT. It specifies CASSPGRKNTGELFF. The chain joins TRBV23-1 to TRBJ2-2, with D perhaps matching TRBD1 or TRBD2 (5 bases each). Being an ORF, TRBV23-1 has a function that is uncertain. Between the trimmed V and J ends, which lost 4 bases and 2 bases, there was a span of 11 bases. The CDR3 loop spans 15 amino acids.